This entry lists 5 T cell receptor beta chains sequenced from one sample in a study of control samples from healthy donors and cancer patients. TCRdb's table, derived via immunoSEQ multiplex PCR, lists solely in-frame clones and lacks some. The table records roughly 130,000 clones, about 88% of them present only once. Material for sequencing was blood. Receptor source: a woman younger than 45 in good health.

A word on this clone: A junction end diverges from the germline sequence, so it may reflect a read error. This rearrangement joins TRBV5-6 to TRBJ2-1; 12 bases match TRBD2. Germline-derived CDR1 and CDR2 are SGHDT and YYEEEE. The CDR3 consists of 14 residues. Here the CDR3 reads CASSLGPSGRGDLF. The CDR3 DNA sequence: TGTGCCAGCAGCTTGGGACCTAGCGGGAGGGGCGATCTCTTC. The variable domain in full, completed from reference TRBV5-6 and TRBJ2-1, reads DAGVTQSPTHLIKTRGQQVTLRCSPKSGHDTVSWYQQALGQGPQFIFQYYEEEERQRGNFPDRFSGHQFPNYSSELNVNALLLGDSALYLCASSLGPSGRGDLFGPGTRLTVL.

CDR3 residues: CAIMAGRSEAFF. Written as DNA, the CDR3 is TGTGCCATCATGGCAGGACGGTCTGAAGCTTTCTTT. This chain links TRBV10-3 with TRBJ1-1; no clear D. Per germline, CDR1 ENHRY and CDR2 SYGVKD. The CDR3 length is 12 residues. Trimming removed 7 bases from V and 6 bases from J, with 12 bases in between.

The genes are TRBV7-3 and TRBJ2-1; 14 bases are a match to TRBD2. V lost 2 bases to trimming and J lost 0 bases; unmatched junction nucleotides: 6. CDR1 is SGHTA and CDR2 is FQGTGA in the germline V gene. This CDR3 comprises 19 residues. The CDR3: CASSLLAGTSGSSYNEQFF. The CDR3 region has the DNA TGTGCCAGCAGCTTATTAGCCGGGACTAGCGGGAGCTCCTACAATGAGCAGTTCTTC.

The chain joins TRBV11-3 to TRBJ2-1; TRBD1 aligns across 9 bases. Germline V gene lookup returns CDR1 SGHNT and CDR2 YENEEA. The V segment lost 4 bases and the J segment 6 bases; nucleotides outside the gene matches: 4. This CDR3 spans 14 amino acids. CDR3: CASSSGTGSNEQFF. CDR3 bases: TGTGCCAGCAGCTCCGGGACAGGGTCCAATGAGCAGTTCTTC.

The chain uses TRBV7-9 and TRBJ2-1; no reliable D call. V was clipped by 3 bases and J by 6 bases, with 15 bases between them. This CDR3 comprises 15 residues. Germline V gene data show CDR1 as SEHNR and CDR2 as FQNEAQ (reference sequence). DNA for the CDR3: TGTGCCAGCAGCTTGGCGTCCCTAACTCCCAATGAGCAGTTCTTC. It is translated as CASSLASLTPNEQFF.